The 26 T cell receptor beta chains below come from one sample, sequenced in a study of cytomegalovirus exposure and HLA in healthy donors. Use of 60 Vbeta and 13 Jbeta primers characterized the PCR. The table came from immunoSEQ multiplex PCR; TCRdb's copy has only in-frame clones and leaves some out. In all, the sample yields under 200,000 clones. Sequenced material: PBMCs. The origin of the receptors is a man aged 25 to 40 in good health and CMV-seronegative.

The chain employs TRBV2 and TRBJ2-7; 7 bases align to TRBD2. Trimming took 3 bases from V and 3 from J; bases not matched to a gene: 5. The CDR3 is 14 amino acids. The germline CDR1 and CDR2 sequences are SNHLY and FYNNEI. The CDR3 reads CASSESSGYYEQYF. CDR3 bases: TGTGCCAGCAGTGAGTCTAGCGGATACTACGAGCAGTACTTC.

The chain joins TRBV5-1 to TRBJ1-1; D is undetermined. CDR3 length: 13 amino acids. The germline gives CDR1 SGHRS, CDR2 YFSETQ. Trimming removed 3 bases from V and 4 bases from J, with 10 bases in between. This CDR3 is CASSYAGGTEAFF. The CDR3 bases are TGCGCCAGCAGCTATGCGGGCGGCACTGAAGCTTTCTTT.

The rearrangement uses TRBV20-1 and TRBJ1-2, with 7 bases aligning to TRBD1. Germline loops: CDR1 DFQATT, CDR2 SNEGSKA (reference sequence). The CDR3 covers 11 residues. The CDR3 reads CSVQGDDGYTF. CDR3 coding DNA: TGCAGCGTTCAGGGGGACGATGGCTACACCTTC.

The chain employs TRBV5-1 and TRBJ2-1; 7 nucleotides match TRBD2. Unmatched junction bases numbered 3, after V lost 0 bases and J lost 9 bases. The CDR3 covers 13 residues. From germline, CDR1 is SGHRS and CDR2 YFSETQ. The chain's CDR3 is CASSLARETEQFF. In DNA form, the CDR3 reads TGCGCCAGCAGCTTGGCGCGGGAGACTGAGCAGTTCTTC.

V usage is TRBV2 and J usage is TRBJ2-1; TRBD2 matches at 13 bases. After removal of 7 bases from V and 4 bases from J, the junction contained 4 bases not matched to a gene. This CDR3 has 15 residues. Germline CDR1 reads SNHLY; CDR2 reads FYNNEI. The DNA for the CDR3 is TGTGCCAGCATTCCGGGACTAGCGGGATACAATGAGCAGTTCTTC. It codes for CASIPGLAGYNEQFF.

This sequence joins TRBV19 and TRBJ2-3; possibly TRBD2 for D (7 bases). The CDR3 loop spans 14 amino acids. The V gene's germline CDR1 is LNHDA and CDR2 SQIVND (reference sequence). V dropped 2 bases and J dropped 8 bases, with 14 bases sitting between them. CDR3 DNA sequence: TGTGCCAGTAGTATACGGTACAGGGAGGGTACGCAGTATTTT. As protein: CASSIRYREGTQYF.

Remarks on this clone: The junction shows a germline mismatch at one end, possibly a read error. The chain employs TRBV6-1 and TRBJ1-5; D might be TRBD1 (5 bases). The CDR3 loop spans 14 amino acids. Germline CDR1 and CDR2: MNHNS and SASEGT. In DNA, the CDR3 is TGTGCCAGCAGGCAGGGACGGGAGAATCAGTCCCAGCATTTT. It codes for CASRQGRENQSQHF.

The rearrangement uses TRBV7-8 and TRBJ2-3, with 14 nucleotides matching TRBD2. Looked up from germline, CDR1 is SGHVS and CDR2 is FQNEAQ. With 5 bases clipped from V and 6 bases from J, the junction kept 7 bases outside the gene matches. This CDR3 has 16 residues. This CDR3 reads CASSKGTSGGGDTQYF. The CDR3 DNA reads as TGTGCCAGCAGCAAAGGGACTAGCGGGGGAGGGGATACGCAGTATTTT.

The rearrangement joins TRBV7-9 to TRBJ2-2; D may be TRBD2 (7 bases). The germline gives CDR1 SEHNR, CDR2 FQNEAQ (reference sequence). V lost 7 bases to trimming and J lost 5 bases, with 17 bases between them. CDR3 length equals 15 residues. CDR3 coding DNA: TGTGCCAGCACCGTTAGAGGGGGGGAAACCGGGGAGCTGTTTTTT. Translation gives CASTVRGGETGELFF.

V usage is TRBV5-1 and J usage is TRBJ2-5; TRBD1 matches 10 bases. There are 14 residues in the CDR3. Germline CDR1 is SGHRS and CDR2 is YFSETQ. V dropped 4 bases and J dropped 3; count of bases not matched to a gene: 3. In DNA, the CDR3 is TGCGCCAGCAGCATTGGACAGGGGGAAGAGACCCAGTACTTC. This encodes CASSIGQGEETQYF.

The chain joins TRBV6-1 to TRBJ2-7; 9 positions match TRBD1. The CDR3 runs to 16 residues. With V trimmed by 4 bases and J by 1 base, 8 bases remained unmatched. Germline V gene lookup returns CDR1 MNHNS and CDR2 SASEGT. CDR3 in DNA: TGTGCCAGCAGTGTTCAAACCGGGACAGGGTCCTACGAGCAGTACTTC. The encoded protein is CASSVQTGTGSYEQYF.

The chain combines TRBV18 with TRBJ1-1, with 10 nucleotides matching TRBD1. Trimming removed 4 bases from V and 1 base from J; junction bases left unmatched: 3. Germline V CDR1 and CDR2: KGHSH, LQKENI. The CDR3 runs 15 residues. For the CDR3, the DNA is TGTGCCAGCTCACAACGGGACAGGGGGAACACTGAAGCTTTCTTT. Translating gives CASSQRDRGNTEAFF.

V usage is TRBV10-3 and J usage is TRBJ2-6; D not certain. The CDR3 has 16 residues. Trimming removed 0 bases at V and 4 bases at J, with 10 bases between. The germline gives CDR1 ENHRY, CDR2 SYGVKD. CDR3 protein: CAISESVGTGANVLTF. The CDR3 DNA follows: TGTGCCATCAGTGAGTCTGTCGGTACCGGGGCCAACGTCCTGACTTTC.

V gene TRBV7-6 combines with J gene TRBJ1-4; a weak D match, TRBD1 (5 bases). The germline V gene has CDR1 SGHVS and CDR2 FNYEAQ. This CDR3 is 17 amino acids long. V was cut by 4 bases and J by 5 bases, with 20 bases left in between. In DNA form, the CDR3 reads TGTGCCAGCAGCTCCTATAAGGGAAGCGGGACCAATGAAAAACTGTTTTTT. Protein product: CASSSYKGSGTNEKLFF.

The chain has TRBV29-1 and TRBJ2-7; 7 nucleotides match TRBD2. Germline V gene lookup returns CDR1 SQVTM and CDR2 ANQGSEA. Trimming took 5 bases from V and 7 from J; bases not matched to a gene: 8. The CDR3 consists of 12 residues. The CDR3 protein is CSVPGGSGEQYF. CDR3 in DNA: TGCAGCGTTCCGGGGGGATCTGGGGAGCAGTACTTC.

The chain uses TRBV29-1 and TRBJ2-3; 9 bases map to TRBD1. The CDR3 runs to 14 residues. V shed 4 bases and J 2 bases; nucleotides not matched to a gene: 4. Germline V CDR1 and CDR2: SQVTM, ANQGSEA. CDR3 residues: CSVVGQGITDTQYF. The DNA for the CDR3 is TGCAGCGTTGTAGGACAGGGGATCACAGATACGCAGTATTTT.

The chain is built from TRBV7-8 and TRBJ2-1, with TRBD2 identical over 7 bases. This CDR3 has 16 amino acids. Per the germline V gene, CDR1 is SGHVS and CDR2 is FQNEAQ. Germline trimming cut 4 bases from V and 5 bases from J; bases unmatched to any gene: 11. CDR3 in DNA: TGTGCCAGCAGCTCCCAGGGAGGCGGGAGAAACAATGAGCAGTTCTTC. Translating it yields CASSSQGGGRNNEQFF.

The rearrangement joins TRBV5-3 to TRBJ1-4; 7 nucleotides agree with TRBD1. TRBV5-3 qualifies as an ORF whose function is uncertain. After removal of 0 bases from V and 6 bases from J, the junction contained 11 bases not matched to a gene. The length of the CDR3 is 17 residues. CDR3 nucleotide sequence: TGTGCCAGAAGCTTGGTGAAACGCGGCGGACAGGATGAAAAACTGTTTTTT. Protein product: CARSLVKRGGQDEKLFF.

The chain couples TRBV29-1 to TRBJ2-3; D gene uncertain. With 0 bases removed from V and 0 bases from J, the gap between germline ends came to 10 bases. The germline V gene encodes CDR1 SQVTM and CDR2 ANQGSEA. This CDR3 region has 15 residues. The CDR3 nucleotides read TGCAGCGTTGAAGATACTACTGCTAGCACAGATACGCAGTATTTT. This translates into CSVEDTTASTDTQYF.

This chain uses TRBV5-1 with TRBJ1-1; weak D call: TRBD1 (5 bases). In germline, CDR1 is SGHRS, CDR2 YFSETQ. The CDR3 loop spans 15 amino acids. V shed 6 bases and J shed 1 base, with 16 bases lying between them. The CDR3 here is CASTLVVQGNTEAFF. The CDR3 DNA follows: TGCGCCAGCACCCTAGTGGTGCAGGGGAACACTGAAGCTTTCTTT.

The V and J genes are TRBV4-1 and TRBJ1-3; a weak D match, TRBD1 (5 bases). Germline CDR1 and CDR2: MGHRA and YSYEKL. V lost 0 bases and J lost 4, with 13 bases in between. The CDR3 covers 16 residues. The CDR3 loop reads CASSQEGRGYGNTIYF. The CDR3 DNA follows: TGCGCCAGCAGCCAAGAGGGTCGGGGGTACGGAAACACCATATATTTT.

This chain joins TRBV7-9 and TRBJ1-1; D call uncertain. V was cut by 1 base and J by 0 bases, with 18 bases left in between. The CDR3 runs to 18 residues. Germline lookup yields CDR1 SEHNR and CDR2 FQNEAQ (reference sequence). Here the CDR3 DNA reads TGTGCCAGCAGCTTAGGGCTCGCGGGGTTGTCCTTGAACACTGAAGCTTTCTTT. Protein sequence: CASSLGLAGLSLNTEAFF.

V gene TRBV27 combines with J gene TRBJ2-3; 7 bases align to TRBD2. The J segment lost 2 bases and the V segment lost 6 bases, leaving 8 bases of the junction unmatched. The CDR3 runs to 15 residues. Germline V CDR1 and CDR2: MNHEY, SMNVEV (reference sequence). The CDR3 DNA sequence: TGTGCCAGCAGCCCGTGGCGGGAGTACACAGATACGCAGTATTTT. Residues: CASSPWREYTDTQYF.

J is TRBJ2-7 and V is TRBV14, with D possibly TRBD2 on 5 matching bases. The CDR3 loop spans 16 amino acids. Germline loops: CDR1 SGHDN, CDR2 FVKESK. Trimming took 1 base from V and 1 from J, leaving 14 bases between them. The CDR3 DNA sequence: TGTGCCAGCAGCCAAGCCTCGGGGATAGGGTCCTACGAGCAGTACTTC. This sequence encodes CASSQASGIGSYEQYF. Full variable domain (missing parts from reference TRBV14 and TRBJ2-7): EAGVTQFPSHSVIEKGQTVTLRCDPISGHDNLYWYRRVMGKEIKFLLHFVKESKQDESGMPNNRFLAERTGGTYSTLKVQPAELEDSGVYFCASSQASGIGSYEQYFGPGTRLTVT.

This rearrangement joins TRBV7-3 to TRBJ2-1; TRBD2 agrees at 7 bases. CDR3 length equals 13 residues. In germline, CDR1 is SGHTA, CDR2 FQGTGA. The V gene end was trimmed by 5 bases and the J gene end by 6 bases; junction bases not matched to a gene: 4. DNA for the CDR3: TGTGCCAGCAGCGTGACTAGCCTCAATGAGCAGTTCTTC. This translates into CASSVTSLNEQFF.

The chain recombines TRBV7-2 with TRBJ2-5, with 10 bases matching TRBD2. Germline values: CDR1 SGHTA, CDR2 FQGNSA. The CDR3 sequence is 15 residues long. The trim removed 4 bases at V and 5 bases at J, leaving 7 bases unmatched. The DNA for the CDR3 is TGTGCCAGCAGCTCCGGGCTAGCGGGAGCGGAGACCCAGTACTTC. This codes for CASSSGLAGAETQYF.